This TCR beta chain came from a study of naive and memory T cell subsets. Study-wide points: A few larger clonotypes appeared in naive repertoires, especially CD8, possibly memory cells re-expressing CD45RA. A clonotype means one alpha or beta sequence, not an alpha/beta pair.

This clonotype was seen only a few times. As yet, its antigen is unknown. The germline V gene has CDR1 KGHDR and CDR2 SFDVKD. The CDR3 extends over 15 amino acids. V was shortened by 9 bases and J by 7 bases, with 21 bases between the two germline ends. Both TRBC1 and TRBC2 were covered by a beta constant-region primer of two equimolar oligonucleotides. The ligated cDNA underwent four PCR rounds using SP2 and nested alpha and beta constant-region primers. TCRdb itself ran the UMI-ligation and nested PCR reads through MiXCR, one entry per CDR3 protein. Here the sample spans 150,000 or so distinct CDR3 sequences, approximately 22% being singletons. CD4+ T cell IFNgamma after overnight CMV lysate exposure gave donor CMV status. Four subsets defined by CD45RA and CD27 were sorted after CD3, CD4, CD8 and live/dead staining.

The material sequenced was naive CD4+ T cells from blood. The clonotype originates from a human donor in good health. The gene calls are TRBV24-1 and TRBJ2-1, with D perhaps given as TRBD1 or TRBD2 (5 bases each). CDR3 protein: CATGTRGGYRNEQFF. In DNA form, the CDR3 reads TGTGCCACCGGAACTAGGGGTGGGTATAGGAATGAGCAGTTCTTC.